The 31 T cell receptor beta chains reported below all come from one sample, sequenced in a study of shared clonotypes between healthy human individuals. Only in-frame clones appear in the TCRdb table, and some are missing; sequencing was by immunoSEQ multiplex PCR. The sample lists some 600,000 clones, 96% seen once, with approximately 0.1% in the top ten. As defined, naive CD8 cells were CD45RO-negative and positively selected for CCR7, with terminally differentiated effector memory CD45RA+ cells excluded. Material for sequencing was naive CD8+ T cells sorted from blood. The source is a woman under 40 in good health.

The rearrangement joins TRBV27 to TRBJ1-2, with 7 bases identical to TRBD1. V lost 3 bases, J lost 5 bases, and 6 bases stayed unmatched. The CDR3 has 14 amino acids. Germline V lookup: CDR1 MNHEY, CDR2 SMNVEV (reference sequence). The CDR3 reads CASSFSHRGYGYTF. CDR3 DNA: TGTGCCAGCAGTTTTAGCCACAGGGGTTATGGCTACACCTTC.

The rearrangement uses TRBV4-1 and TRBJ2-5; D is ambiguous. V gave up 8 bases and J gave up 7 bases, with 14 bases separating them. Germline-derived CDR1 and CDR2 are MGHRA and YSYEKL. The CDR3 is 12 amino acids. CDR3: CASGSWSGTQYF. CDR3 DNA: TGCGCCAGCGGATCCTGGTCGGGGACCCAGTACTTC.

Points on this clone: In the same sample, other DNA sequences code for this CDR3. The rearrangement links TRBV27 to TRBJ2-7, with 8 bases lining up with TRBD2. The ends lost 6 bases at V and 2 bases at J; junction bases unmatched: 6. This CDR3 region has 14 residues. Germline V gene lookup returns CDR1 MNHEY and CDR2 SMNVEV (reference sequence). CDR3 coding DNA: TGTGCCAGCAGCCCTAGCGGGCCCACCTACGAGCAGTACTTC. Translated: CASSPSGPTYEQYF.

This clone appeared once. The chain joins TRBV14 to TRBJ2-1, with D uncertain. The CDR3 spans 12 residues. Trimming left V 0 bases short and J 10 bases short, with 7 bases between. Germline lookup yields CDR1 SGHDN and CDR2 FVKESK. In nucleotides, the CDR3 is TGTGCCAGCAGCCAAGATTTATGGGAGCAGTTCTTC. It specifies CASSQDLWEQFF.

The J gene is TRBJ2-3, the V gene TRBV7-6; D unresolved. The CDR3 totals 12 residues. Deletions cut 0 bases from V and 6 bases from J, with 4 bases between. Per germline, CDR1 SGHVS and CDR2 FNYEAQ. This CDR3 reads CASSLAQDTQYF. For the CDR3, the DNA is TGTGCCAGCAGCTTAGCGCAGGATACGCAGTATTTT.

The sample holds a few counts of this clone. The V gene is TRBV29-1, the J gene TRBJ2-2, with 7 positions matching TRBD1. After removal of 7 bases from V and 0 bases from J, the junction contained 8 bases not matched to a gene. Germline V gene sequence: CDR1 SQVTM, CDR2 ANQGSEA. The CDR3 has 15 amino acids. The CDR3 DNA sequence: TGCAGCGCTGTGACAGGGCACTCGAACACCGGGGAGCTGTTTTTT. Translating it yields CSAVTGHSNTGELFF.

The chain uses TRBV6-1 and TRBJ2-7; D is uncertain. Germline-derived CDR1 and CDR2 are MNHNS and SASEGT. The CDR3 extends over 13 amino acids. Trimming stripped 2 bases from V and 3 bases from J, with 8 bases between. CDR3 sequence (DNA): TGTGCCAGCAGTGAACGGCAGAGCTACGAGCAGTACTTC. It yields the protein CASSERQSYEQYF.

The genes are TRBV7-6 and TRBJ2-1, with D uncertain. The CDR3 spans 16 residues. The V gene lost 2 bases and the J gene lost 5 bases, with 16 bases spanning the gap. Germline V lookup: CDR1 SGHVS, CDR2 FNYEAQ. CDR3 sequence: CASSLYWTNSHNEQFF. The CDR3 DNA sequence: TGTGCCAGCAGCTTATACTGGACCAATTCCCACAATGAGCAGTTCTTC.

This clone was seen just once. V and J are TRBV9 and TRBJ2-5; 13 bases are a match to TRBD2. This CDR3 is 15 amino acids long. From germline, CDR1 is SGDLS and CDR2 YYNGEE. With V trimmed by 3 bases and J by 1 base, 0 bases remained unmatched. Here the CDR3 reads CASSGLAGGQETQYF. The CDR3, as DNA: TGTGCCAGCAGCGGACTAGCGGGAGGCCAAGAGACCCAGTACTTC.

Concerning this clone: In the same sample, other DNA sequences code for this CDR3. The genes are TRBV27 and TRBJ2-7, with D perhaps matching TRBD1 (6 bases). CDR1 and CDR2 (germline): MNHEY, SMNVEV (reference sequence). The CDR3 length is 16 residues. The V end lost 0 bases, the J end lost 0 bases, and 12 bases lay between the germline ends. The CDR3 nucleotides are TGTGCCAGCAGTTTATCACCAGGGACATCCTCCTACGAGCAGTACTTC. Protein product: CASSLSPGTSSYEQYF.

The chain is built from TRBV7-9 and TRBJ2-7, with D unclear. The CDR3 covers 13 residues. The V gene's germline CDR1 is SEHNR and CDR2 FQNEAQ (reference sequence). Trimming stripped 5 bases from V and 6 bases from J, with 14 bases between. Here the CDR3 reads CASSRVVGLEQYF. The DNA of the CDR3 is TGTGCCAGCAGCCGCGTTGTGGGCCTCGAGCAGTACTTC.

The rearrangement joins TRBV6-5 to TRBJ2-7, with unresolved D. Trimming cost V 5 bases and J 4 bases, with 12 bases left between them. Per the germline V gene, CDR1 is MNHEY and CDR2 is SVGAGI. The CDR3 length is 13 residues. CDR3 DNA: TGTGCCAGCAGTCTGGGCGTAGTTTACGAGCAGTACTTC. Its protein is CASSLGVVYEQYF.

The rearrangement uses TRBV5-6 and TRBJ2-3, with 11 bases that match TRBD2. In germline, CDR1 is SGHDT, CDR2 YYEEEE. The CDR3 loop spans 17 amino acids. V gave up 4 bases and J gave up 6 bases; unmatched junction bases: 13. This CDR3 is CASSLSIAGGPSDTQYF. The CDR3 DNA sequence: TGTGCCAGCAGCCTATCAATAGCGGGAGGGCCCTCTGATACGCAGTATTTT.

This clone was seen a single time. The chain couples TRBV5-1 to TRBJ2-1, with 8 bases lining up with TRBD2. The V gene end was trimmed by 0 bases and the J gene end by 7 bases; junction bases not matched to a gene: 3. Germline V lookup: CDR1 SGHRS, CDR2 YFSETQ. The CDR3 has 14 amino acids. CDR3 in DNA: TGCGCCAGCAGCTTGGGTCTAGCGGGTAATGAGCAGTTCTTC. Encoded protein: CASSLGLAGNEQFF.

J is TRBJ2-7 and V is TRBV11-2; D not resolved. Trimming shortened V by 1 base and J by 1 base, and 14 bases separated the two germline ends. The germline gives CDR1 SGHAT, CDR2 FQNNGV. The CDR3 contains 16 residues. CDR3 region: CASSLGVNDKSYEQYF. CDR3 bases: TGTGCCAGCAGCTTAGGGGTTAATGACAAGTCCTACGAGCAGTACTTC.

With regard to this clone: Distinct nucleotide sequences in the sample also encode this CDR3. The gene calls are TRBV29-1 and TRBJ2-7, with 12 bases fitting TRBD2. Germline V lookup: CDR1 SQVTM, CDR2 ANQGSEA. Germline trimming cut 4 bases from V and 2 bases from J; bases unmatched to any gene: 0. This CDR3 comprises 13 residues. CDR3 coding DNA: TGCAGCGTTGGGACTAGCGGGACCTACGAGCAGTACTTC. Amino acid sequence: CSVGTSGTYEQYF.

The chain couples TRBV14 to TRBJ2-7, with D unclear. The CDR3 length is 16 residues. V gave up 0 bases and J gave up 7 bases, with 19 bases separating them. Germline V lookup: CDR1 SGHDN, CDR2 FVKESK. The CDR3 region has the DNA TGTGCCAGCAGCCAAGATGCCGGGCTACCCGTTGAAGAGCAGTACTTC. Translating it yields CASSQDAGLPVEEQYF.

The rearrangement joins TRBV19 to TRBJ1-5, with D tentatively TRBD1 (5 bases). CDR1 and CDR2 (germline): LNHDA, SQIVND (reference sequence). V was shortened by 3 bases and J by 7 bases, with 7 bases between the two germline ends. The CDR3 spans 12 residues. This CDR3 is CASSMGGQPQHF. The CDR3, as DNA: TGTGCCAGTAGTATGGGGGGACAGCCCCAGCATTTT.

This clone has a single count. The rearrangement joins TRBV5-4 to TRBJ1-1; 9 bases match TRBD1. Trimming took 4 bases from V and 11 from J; bases not matched to a gene: 6. Germline CDR1 is SGHNT and CDR2 is YYREEE (reference sequence). The CDR3 spans 12 residues. The CDR3 sequence: CASSTGTGPAFF. The CDR3 DNA reads as TGTGCCAGCAGCACTGGGACAGGGCCGGCTTTCTTT.

The genes are TRBV29-1 and TRBJ2-1; 11 bases match TRBD2. CDR3 length equals 13 residues. Unmatched junction bases numbered 2, after V lost 5 bases and J lost 5 bases. Germline CDR1 reads SQVTM; CDR2 reads ANQGSEA. The CDR3 DNA sequence: TGCAGCGTTCATAGCGGGAGGGACAATGAGCAGTTCTTC. Its translation: CSVHSGRDNEQFF.

On this clone itself: At one boundary the junction diverges from the germline segment, which might be a read error. The chain carries TRBV19 and TRBJ1-1; D call uncertain. CDR1 is LNHDA, CDR2 SQIVND, per germline (reference sequence). This CDR3 contains 14 residues. The CDR3 is CASSIPRLSPVIGF. The CDR3 DNA sequence: TGTGCCAGTAGTATCCCTAGATTATCGCCAGTGATCGGCTTT.

The chain joins TRBV6-5 to TRBJ1-5, with D perhaps TRBD1 (6 bases). Trimming removed 4 bases from V and 1 base from J, with 8 bases in between. Germline assignment: CDR1 MNHEY and CDR2 SVGAGI. CDR3 length: 14 amino acids. CDR3 residues: CASSSDRSNQPQHF. CDR3 nucleotide sequence: TGTGCCAGCAGTTCCGACAGGAGCAATCAGCCCCAGCATTTT.

The CDR3 nucleotides are TGTGCCAGCAGGCCGGGGGCTAGCGGTCACTACGAGCAGTACTTC. Protein sequence: CASRPGASGHYEQYF. The chain combines TRBV27 with TRBJ2-7; maybe TRBD2 (7 bases). The CDR3 sequence is 15 residues long. Germline loops: CDR1 MNHEY, CDR2 SMNVEV (reference sequence). Trimming took off 6 bases at V and 3 bases at J, with 18 bases between the two ends.

V usage is TRBV5-4 and J usage is TRBJ1-2; 10 nucleotides match TRBD1. The CDR3 spans 13 residues. After removal of 9 bases from V and 4 bases from J, the junction contained 6 bases not matched to a gene. Germline CDR1 is SGHNT and CDR2 is YYREEE (reference sequence). CDR3 bases: TGTGCCATCGGGACAGGGGATGGCTATGGCTACACCTTC. It encodes CAIGTGDGYGYTF.

This chain joins TRBV6-1 and TRBJ2-5; 13 bases agree with TRBD2. Trimming removed 8 bases from V and 4 bases from J; junction bases left unmatched: 4. The CDR3 extends over 14 amino acids. Germline-derived CDR1 and CDR2 are MNHNS and SASEGT. CDR3 amino acids: CASGLAGAPETQYF. The CDR3 DNA reads as TGTGCCAGCGGACTAGCGGGAGCCCCAGAGACCCAGTACTTC.

The V and J genes are TRBV6-1 and TRBJ1-5; D uncertain. Germline CDR1 and CDR2: MNHNS and SASEGT. V dropped 4 bases and J dropped 4 bases, with 14 bases sitting between them. The CDR3 consists of 15 residues. This CDR3 is CASSVGGFGNQPQHF. CDR3 nucleotide sequence: TGTGCCAGCAGTGTCGGAGGTTTTGGGAATCAGCCCCAGCATTTT.

About this clone: The same CDR3 can be traced to other DNA sequences in this sample. This chain links TRBV7-9 with TRBJ2-1; D unclear. CDR3 length: 11 residues. With 3 bases removed from V and 8 bases from J, the gap between germline ends came to 5 bases. Germline CDR1 SEHNR, CDR2 FQNEAQ (reference sequence). The CDR3 DNA is TGTGCCAGCAGCTTCCGGGATGAGCAGTTCTTC. This encodes CASSFRDEQFF.

The chain uses TRBV27 and TRBJ2-1; D gene ambiguous. The V end lost 3 bases, the J end lost 5 bases, and 8 bases lay between the germline ends. The CDR3 length is 13 residues. Germline V gene data show CDR1 as MNHEY and CDR2 as SMNVEV (reference sequence). The CDR3: CASSFGSHNEQFF. CDR3 nucleotide sequence: TGTGCCAGCAGTTTTGGTAGCCACAATGAGCAGTTCTTC.

This rearrangement joins TRBV7-8 to TRBJ2-3; 10 bases align to TRBD2. The germline gives CDR1 SGHVS, CDR2 FQNEAQ. CDR3 size: 16 residues. The ends lost 5 bases at V and 4 bases at J; junction bases unmatched: 9. The CDR3 DNA follows: TGTGCCAGCAGCCCGGACCCTAGCGGGAGCCCAGATACGCAGTATTTT. Amino acid sequence: CASSPDPSGSPDTQYF.

This clone showed up just once. The genes are TRBV19 and TRBJ2-3; D is ambiguous. The V gene's germline CDR1 is LNHDA and CDR2 SQIVND (reference sequence). The CDR3 extends over 15 amino acids. V lost 1 base and J lost 0, with 8 bases in between. CDR3 DNA sequence: TGTGCCAGTAGTATAGGGCCGGGTAGCACAGATACGCAGTATTTT. This encodes CASSIGPGSTDTQYF.

The V and J genes are TRBV7-9 and TRBJ2-1, with D uncertain. CDR3 size: 10 residues. V lost 2 bases to trimming and J lost 9 bases, with 2 bases between them. Germline CDR1 and CDR2: SEHNR and FQNEAQ (reference sequence). CDR3 residues: CASSLLEQFF. The CDR3 nucleotides read TGTGCCAGCAGCTTACTTGAGCAGTTCTTC.